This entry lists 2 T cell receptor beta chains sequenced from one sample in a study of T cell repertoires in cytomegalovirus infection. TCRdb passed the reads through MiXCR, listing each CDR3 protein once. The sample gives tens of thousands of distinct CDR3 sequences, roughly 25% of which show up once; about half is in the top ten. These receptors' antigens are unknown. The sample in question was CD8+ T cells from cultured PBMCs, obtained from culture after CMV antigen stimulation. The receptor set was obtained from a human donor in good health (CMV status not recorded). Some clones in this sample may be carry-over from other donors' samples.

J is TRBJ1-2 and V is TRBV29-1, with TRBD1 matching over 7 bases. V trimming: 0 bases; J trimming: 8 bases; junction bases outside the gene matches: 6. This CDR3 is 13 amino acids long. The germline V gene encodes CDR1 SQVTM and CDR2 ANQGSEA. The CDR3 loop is CSVEDPRGGGYTF. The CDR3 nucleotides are TGCAGCGTTGAAGATCCCAGGGGGGGCGGCTACACCTTC.

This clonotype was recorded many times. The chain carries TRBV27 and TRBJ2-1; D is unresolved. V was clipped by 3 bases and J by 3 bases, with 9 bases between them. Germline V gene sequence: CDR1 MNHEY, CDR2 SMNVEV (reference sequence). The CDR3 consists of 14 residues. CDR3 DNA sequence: TGTGCCAGCAGTTTGAGTGGTTACTACAATGAGCAGTTCTTC. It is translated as CASSLSGYYNEQFF.